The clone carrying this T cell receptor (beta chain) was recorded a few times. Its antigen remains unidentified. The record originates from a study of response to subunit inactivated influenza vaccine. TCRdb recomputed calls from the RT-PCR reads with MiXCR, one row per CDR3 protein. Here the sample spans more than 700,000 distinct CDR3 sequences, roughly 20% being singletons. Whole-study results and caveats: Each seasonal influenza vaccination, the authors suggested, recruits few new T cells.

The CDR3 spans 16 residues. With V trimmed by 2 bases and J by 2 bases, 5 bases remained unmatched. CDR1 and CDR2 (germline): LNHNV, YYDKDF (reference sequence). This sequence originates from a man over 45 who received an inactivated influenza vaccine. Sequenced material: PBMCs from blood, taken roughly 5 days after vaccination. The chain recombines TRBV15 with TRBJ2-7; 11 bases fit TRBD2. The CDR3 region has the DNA TGTGCCACCAGCAGAACCGGACTAGCGGGTACCTACGAGCAGTACTTC. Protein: CATSRTGLAGTYEQYF.